This TCR beta chain was profiled in a study of Ad26.COV2.S vaccination and SARS-CoV-2 variants (dated by TCRdb to 2020 to 2022). Turning to the overall study: The specificity and breadth of SARS-CoV-2-reactive T cell receptors after Ad26.COV2.S vaccination were assessed by TCRbeta repertoire sequencing. A total of approximately 30 samples were included in the TCR-sequenced set, comprising 19 Ad26.COV2.S vaccine recipients, 5 placebo recipients and 8 SARS-CoV-2 convalescent individuals.

The immunoSEQ Assay was the method used to sequence TCRbeta CDR3 regions. After extraction, genomic DNA underwent amplification by bias-controlled multiplex PCR, followed by high-throughput sequencing. In the authors' own workflow: To quantify the absolute abundance of every unique TCRbeta CDR3 region, sequences were collapsed and filtered. T cell fraction was estimated by normalizing TCRbeta template counts to usable DNA, which was measured by amplifying reference genes present in all nucleated cells. Repertoire TCRs were annotated as SARS-CoV-2-specific by exact matching of V gene, CDR3 amino acid sequence and J gene to a known reactive TCR set. The reference SARS-CoV-2 TCR set came from MIRA and was filtered for enrichment in COVID-19-positive ImmuneCODE repertoires, removing public or cross-reactive TCRs. Using the MIRA antigens, annotated TCRs were further analysed by specific ORF or by position within an ORF. Breadth was defined as annotated unique rearrangements over total unique productive rearrangements; depth was the summed frequency of those rearrangements. Two-sided Wilcoxon rank-sum tests were applied when comparing TCR breadth between groups. The immuneACCESS repertoire file appears here via TCRdb, limited to in-frame rearrangements. These files lack a portion of the clones; in checked studies, under half of the deficit traces to unresolved V genes, and the cause of the others is not known. Clonal size and the V and J genes are those of that table, whereas D and trimming came from the DNA. The sample includes 45,000 or so clones, with 83% observed a single time. The ten largest clones represent around half of the sample.

What the work shows at the level of the full study, not this receptor alone: After vaccination, substantial breadth of spike-specific CD8+ and CD4+ T cell responses was reported. It was noted by the authors that total T cell responses may have been underestimated by the TCR breadth and depth analyses. Vaccine and placebo recipients had similar non-spike TCR breadth, a finding consistent with the vaccine containing only spike. Spike-specific TCR breadth was higher in Ad26.COV2.S recipients than in placebo recipients (P = 0.0014).

The time point label here, explained by the study, means: individuals recovered from natural SARS-CoV-2 infection. Spanning cysteine to phenylalanine, the CDR3 consists of 13 amino acids. Only the CDR3 DNA is retained, 39 bases long and in frame from the first base. Trimming takes 3 bases from V and 6 bases from J, and the germline ends sit 8 bases apart. The germline V gene sets CDR1 to MGHDK and CDR2 to SYGVNS. About this clone: Its recognized antigen is unknown. One base away there is no much larger clone; base qualities are not given.

This TCR was sampled from a human donor who had recovered from COVID-19. Recombination linked TRBV25-1 to TRBJ2-2; the D element might be TRBD1 or TRBD2, as each aligns at 6 bases. The source was peripheral blood, collected after recovery from COVID-19. CDR3 region: CASSDRGPGELFF. The DNA sequence reads TGTGCCAGCAGTGACCGGGGGCCCGGGGAGCTGTTTTTT.